Sequencing of this TCR beta chain was carried out in a study of glioma-infiltrating T cells after dendritic cell vaccination. Background on the study: Patients received three intradermal dendritic cell vaccine injections at biweekly intervals.

Noted time point: after dendritic cell vaccination, including at tumor progression/relapse. This clone was detected only once. This CDR3 spans 15 amino acids. Germline V gives CDR1 SGDLS, CDR2 YYNGEE. Between the trimmed V and J ends, which lost 4 bases and 10 bases, there was a span of 18 bases. TCRdb's table, derived via immunoSEQ multiplex PCR, lists solely in-frame clones and lacks some. The sample contains roughly 85,000 clones, 85% of which appear only once. The source material was blood, sampled after dendritic cell vaccination. The sequence was collected from a human donor with glioblastoma. The chain carries TRBV9 and TRBJ1-6, with TRBD1 as a possible D gene (5 bases). The CDR3 coding sequence is TGTGCCAGCAGCCCAAAGGAAGGGGCTGGATCACCCCTCCACTTT. It encodes CASSPKEGAGSPLHF.